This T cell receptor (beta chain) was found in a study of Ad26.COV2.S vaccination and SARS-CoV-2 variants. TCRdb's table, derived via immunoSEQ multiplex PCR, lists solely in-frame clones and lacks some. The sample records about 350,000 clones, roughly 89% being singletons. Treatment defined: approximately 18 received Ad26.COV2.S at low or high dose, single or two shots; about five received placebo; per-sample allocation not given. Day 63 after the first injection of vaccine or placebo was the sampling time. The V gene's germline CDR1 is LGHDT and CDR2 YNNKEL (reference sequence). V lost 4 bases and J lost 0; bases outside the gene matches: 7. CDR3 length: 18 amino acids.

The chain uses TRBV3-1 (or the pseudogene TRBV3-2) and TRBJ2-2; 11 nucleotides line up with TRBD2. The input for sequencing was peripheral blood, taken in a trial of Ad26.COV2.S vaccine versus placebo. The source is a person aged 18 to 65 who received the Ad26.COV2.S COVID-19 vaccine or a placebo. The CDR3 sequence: CASSLRLAGSPNTGELFF. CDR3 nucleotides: TGTGCCAGCAGCCTAAGACTAGCGGGATCTCCGAACACCGGGGAGCTGTTTTTT.